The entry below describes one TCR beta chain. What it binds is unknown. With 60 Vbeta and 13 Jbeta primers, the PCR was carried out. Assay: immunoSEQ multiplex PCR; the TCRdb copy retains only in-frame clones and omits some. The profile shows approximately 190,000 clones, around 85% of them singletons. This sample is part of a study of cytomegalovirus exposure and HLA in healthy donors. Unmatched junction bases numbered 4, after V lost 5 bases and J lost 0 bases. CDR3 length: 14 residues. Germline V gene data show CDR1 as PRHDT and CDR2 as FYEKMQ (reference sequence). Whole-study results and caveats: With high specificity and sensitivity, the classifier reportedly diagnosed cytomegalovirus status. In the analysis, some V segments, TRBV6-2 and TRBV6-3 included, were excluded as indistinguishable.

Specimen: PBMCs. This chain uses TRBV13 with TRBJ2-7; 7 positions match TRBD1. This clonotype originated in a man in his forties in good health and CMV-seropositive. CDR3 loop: CASSPQGSSYEQYF. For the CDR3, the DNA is TGTGCCAGCAGCCCACAGGGGAGCTCCTACGAGCAGTACTTC.